The source of this T cell receptor (beta chain) is a study of blood T cell repertoires in COVID-19. Study-level background: Acute and convalescent COVID-19 specimens originated in the United States, Italy and Spain. PBMCs, B-cell-depleted T cells, or T cells were the source of the cDNA or gDNA that made up the material.

Deletions cut 5 bases from V and 0 bases from J, with 14 bases between. This CDR3 contains 17 residues. Looked up from germline, CDR1 is LGHNA and CDR2 is YNFKEQ. Authors' processing steps: The authors estimated nucleated cell counts from reference gene primer amplification. TCRdb's table, derived via immunoSEQ multiplex PCR, lists solely in-frame clones and lacks some. V, J and clone size reflect that table, while D and trimming were determined from the DNA. Of under 140,000 clones listed, nearly 80% are singletons. The source material was peripheral blood. The chain carries TRBV4-2 and TRBJ2-6, with D maybe TRBD2 (5 bases). The sequence was collected from a woman at least 80 years old with active or convalescent COVID-19. CDR3 DNA sequence: TGTGCCAGCAGCGAGGGCGGAACCAGCTCTGGGGCCAACGTCCTGACTTTC. Translating gives CASSEGGTSSGANVLTF.